This paragraph reports one T cell receptor (beta chain). Time point: peripheral blood 6 weeks after treatment start. The table came from immunoSEQ multiplex PCR; TCRdb's copy has only in-frame clones and leaves some out. The sample consists of around 87,000 clones, around four fifths of them appearing once. This CDR3 is 16 amino acids long. CDR1 and CDR2 (germline): MNHEY, SVGAGI. V was trimmed by 0 bases and J by 7 bases, leaving 18 bases between them. These data belong to a study of PD-L1 blockade in urothelial cancer. This material consisted of PBMCs, taken around atezolizumab (anti-PD-L1) treatment. This chain connects TRBV6-5 to TRBJ1-2, with a tentative D call TRBD1 (6 bases). This clonotype was obtained from a man between 65 and 85 years old with urothelial cancer. CDR3 sequence: CASSYSIILGAGGYTF. The CDR3 DNA follows: TGTGCCAGCAGTTACTCGATCATCTTGGGGGCGGGTGGCTACACCTTC.